This TCR beta chain emerged from a study of blood T cell repertoires in COVID-19. Overall study: COVID-19 samples, acute and convalescent, were from the United States, Italy and Spain.

As handled by the study authors: Reference gene primer amplification in the assay estimated nucleated cell counts. Profiling relied on immunoSEQ multiplex PCR, and the TCRdb table lists in-frame clones only, not all of them. The DNA was the basis for D and trimming; V, J and clone size are from that table. The sample lists fewer than 150,000 clones, around 85% seen once, with approximately 4% in the top ten. This clone turned up a few times. Specimen: peripheral blood. The receptor was isolated from a human donor in a cohort sampled during active COVID-19.

This chain's CDR3 is CASSADPRREKLFF. The DNA for the CDR3 is TGTGCCAGCAGCGCCGACCCAAGGAGGGAAAAACTGTTTTTT. V gene TRBV9 combines with J gene TRBJ1-4; D gene uncertain. Germline V gives CDR1 SGDLS, CDR2 YYNGEE. The CDR3 has 14 residues. The ends were cut back, 3 bases at V and 8 bases at J, with 14 bases in the middle.